This T cell receptor beta chain was observed in a study of immune characterization of retroperitoneal liposarcoma. CDR3 length: 12 amino acids. Germline values: CDR1 MNHNS, CDR2 SASEGT. V lost 6 bases and J 9 bases, leaving 12 bases between the germline ends. Using its own MiXCR run on the PCR reads, TCRdb lists one record per CDR3 protein. The sample has some 9,600 distinct CDR3 sequences, 37% seen once. Ten or more counts support this clonotype. This chain joins TRBV6-1 and TRBJ2-1, with a possible D match to TRBD1 (5 bases). This clonotype originated in a male donor with retroperitoneal liposarcoma. Sequencing was carried out using tumor tissue. Here the CDR3 DNA reads TGTGCCAGCAGAGACAGTTCCCGTGAGCAGTTCTTC. Protein: CASRDSSREQFF.